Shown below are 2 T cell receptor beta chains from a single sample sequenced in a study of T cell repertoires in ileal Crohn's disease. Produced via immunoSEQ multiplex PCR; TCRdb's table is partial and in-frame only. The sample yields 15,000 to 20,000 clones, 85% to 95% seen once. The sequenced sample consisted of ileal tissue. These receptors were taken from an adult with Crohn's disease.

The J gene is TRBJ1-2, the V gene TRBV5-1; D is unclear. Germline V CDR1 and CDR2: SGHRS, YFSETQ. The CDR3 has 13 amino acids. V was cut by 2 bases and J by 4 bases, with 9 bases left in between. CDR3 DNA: TGCGCCAGCAGCTTTTTTGGCAGCTATGGCTACACCTTC. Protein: CASSFFGSYGYTF.

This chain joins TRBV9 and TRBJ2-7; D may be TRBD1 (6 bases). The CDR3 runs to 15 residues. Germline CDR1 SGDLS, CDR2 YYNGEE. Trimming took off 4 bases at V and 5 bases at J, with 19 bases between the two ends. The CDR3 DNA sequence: TGTGCCAGCAGCTCCCAGGGGCTACAAGCCGACGAGCAGTACTTC. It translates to CASSSQGLQADEQYF.